The sample holds many counts of the clone carrying this T cell receptor (beta chain). TCR alpha and beta CDR3 regions were amplified from RNA using iRepertoire nested multiplex PCR. Using its own MiXCR run on the multiplex PCR reads, TCRdb lists one record per CDR3 protein. The data contain about 200,000 distinct CDR3 sequences, around 32% of them singletons. The source of the sample is a study of glioma-infiltrating T cells. This CDR3 region has 15 residues. Germline-derived CDR1 and CDR2 are SGHTA and FQGNSA. V lost 5 bases to trimming and J lost 7 bases; unmatched junction nucleotides: 9. This rearrangement joins TRBV7-2 to TRBJ1-4; 8 bases map to TRBD1. Sequencing was done on a sample of glioma tissue, nonneoplastic brain tissue, or PBMCs (not recorded which). The clonotype was recovered from a human donor with low-grade glioma or glioblastoma, undergoing nonglioma brain surgery, or in good health (not recorded which). For the CDR3, the DNA is TGTGCCAGCAGCCCGAGACAGGGGATTGGTGAAAAACTGTTTTTT. It encodes CASSPRQGIGEKLFF.